A selection of T cell receptor beta chains follows, all from one sample in a study of shared clonotypes between healthy human individuals. Some clones are missing from TCRdb's copy, which holds only in-frame ones; the method was immunoSEQ multiplex PCR. The sample lists millions of clones, about 95% occurring once. The sequencing input was naive CD8+ T cells sorted from blood. These receptor sequences come from a man aged 18 to 29 in good health. Both conserved end residues are part of each CDR3. A D gene is named only where the DNA matches it firmly. Clone size is shown for a subset of rows, as once, few, many or a class of expanded clone.

V gene	clone size	J gene	CDR3 length	D gene	CDR3 DNA	CDR3 protein
TRBV5-1	.	TRBJ2-7	15	.	TGCGCCAGCAGCCCGGACGCGTTAAATGTCTACGAGCAGTACTTC	CASSPDALNVYEQYF
TRBV29-1	many	TRBJ2-7	12	.	TGCAGCGTTTCGACAGGTCCCTACGAGCAGTACTTC	CSVSTGPYEQYF
TRBV27	once	TRBJ2-1	16	TRBD2	TGTGCCAGCAGTTTATGGGGCGGGAGTTCCTACAATGAGCAGTTCTTC	CASSLWGGSSYNEQFF
TRBV2	.	TRBJ1-5	13	.	TGTGCCAGCAGTGGGACGCCTGGGGAGCCCCAGCATTTT	CASSGTPGEPQHF
TRBV23-1	.	TRBJ2-7	15	.	TGCGCCAGCAGTCAATCCGGCTTATACCCCTACGAGCAGTACTTC	CASSQSGLYPYEQYF
TRBV13	.	TRBJ2-7	14	.	TGTGCCAGCAGCTACACAGGGAGGCCCTACGAGCAGTACTTC	CASSYTGRPYEQYF
TRBV10-3	once	TRBJ2-5	12	.	TGTGCCATCAGGACTGCACAAGAGACCCAGTACTTC	CAIRTAQETQYF
TRBV27	.	TRBJ2-7	13	.	TGTGCCAGCAGTCCGGGACGGACCTACGAGCAGTACTTC	CASSPGRTYEQYF
TRBV4-3	.	TRBJ2-1	18	.	TGCGCCAGCAGCCAGCTCCTAGCAGGCTTCGGGGTGCACAATGAGCAGTTCTTC	CASSQLLAGFGVHNEQFF
TRBV5-1	once	TRBJ2-1	13	.	TGCGCCAGCAGCTTGGCCGACGGCAATGAGCAGTTCTTC	CASSLADGNEQFF
TRBV2	.	TRBJ2-7	14	TRBD1	TGTGCCGGCGGACCCGGGACAGGGGCCTACGAGCAGTACTTC	CAGGPGTGAYEQYF
TRBV11-2	.	TRBJ1-1	13	.	TGTGCCAGCAGCCCCGAAGCACGTGCTGAAGCTTTCTTT	CASSPEARAEAFF
TRBV4-2	.	TRBJ2-3	18	.	TGTGCCAGCAGCCAAGATCCCAGCTTAGTAACCTTCACAGATACGCAGTATTTT	CASSQDPSLVTFTDTQYF
TRBV29-1	once	TRBJ2-3	15	TRBD1	TGCAGCGTGGATGACTTGACAGGGCGCACAGATACGCAGTATTTT	CSVDDLTGRTDTQYF
TRBV13	.	TRBJ2-1	15	TRBD1	TGTGCCAGCAGCCCCCCGGACAGGGCTTTAGATGAGCAGTTCTTC	CASSPPDRALDEQFF
TRBV27	once	TRBJ2-1	17	TRBD2	TGTGCCAGCAGTTTACCCGACTGGCGGGAGAATAGAAATGAGCAGTTCTTC	CASSLPDWRENRNEQFF
TRBV21-1	.	TRBJ2-7	17	.	TGTGCCAGCAGCAAAGTAAACACCGTCCCTCCTTCCTACGAGCAGTACTTC	CASSKVNTVPPSYEQYF
TRBV6-5	.	TRBJ2-7	16	.	TGTGCCAGCAGTTACTCGGCGGGACAGATTATGCGCGAGCAGTACTTC	CASSYSAGQIMREQYF
TRBV14	.	TRBJ1-1	17	TRBD1	TGTGCCAGCAGCCCGGGCGCGACAGGGAAGATCTCCACTGAAGCTTTCTTT	CASSPGATGKISTEAFF
TRBV4-2	.	TRBJ2-7	15	.	TGTGCCAGCAGCCAAGAAGGCGATGGGTGGTCCGAGCAGTACTTC	CASSQEGDGWSEQYF
TRBV11-2	.	TRBJ2-1	17	.	TGTGCCAGCAGCTTAGTAAGGGGGTTAAGCTCCTACAATGAGCAGTTCTTC	CASSLVRGLSSYNEQFF
TRBV4-1	.	TRBJ2-1	16	.	TGCGCCAGCAGCCAAGTAGGGGGAGTACCCTACAATGAGCAGTTCTTC	CASSQVGGVPYNEQFF
TRBV25-1	once	TRBJ2-5	14	.	TGTGCCAGCAGTGAATATAGCGAACAAGAGACCCAGTACTTC	CASSEYSEQETQYF